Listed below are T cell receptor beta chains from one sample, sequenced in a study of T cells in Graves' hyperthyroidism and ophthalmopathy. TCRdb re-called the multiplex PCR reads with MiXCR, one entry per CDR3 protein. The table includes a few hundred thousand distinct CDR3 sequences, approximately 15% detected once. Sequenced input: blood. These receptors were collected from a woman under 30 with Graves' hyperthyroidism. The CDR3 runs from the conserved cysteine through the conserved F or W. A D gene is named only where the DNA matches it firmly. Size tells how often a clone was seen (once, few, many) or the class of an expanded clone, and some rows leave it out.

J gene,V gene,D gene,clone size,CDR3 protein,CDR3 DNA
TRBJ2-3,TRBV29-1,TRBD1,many,CSVVPWDRGRSGTDTQYF,TGCAGCGTTGTTCCTTGGGACAGGGGTCGTTCCGGCACAGATACGCAGTATTTT
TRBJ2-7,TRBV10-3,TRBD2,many,CATRGWDEQYF,TGTGCCACGCGGGGGTGGGACGAGCAGTACTTC
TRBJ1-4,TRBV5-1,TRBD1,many,CASSITGAANEKLFF,TGCGCCAGCAGTATTACAGGGGCGGCTAATGAAAAACTGTTTTTT
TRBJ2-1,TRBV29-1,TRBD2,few,CSVETSGRPQEQFF,TGCAGCGTTGAAACTAGCGGGAGGCCCCAAGAGCAGTTCTTC
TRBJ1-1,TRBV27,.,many,CASSFGRSNTEAFF,TGTGCCAGCAGTTTCGGCAGATCGAACACTGAAGCTTTCTTT
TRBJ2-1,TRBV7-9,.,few,CASSPPSDFHYNEQFF,TGTGCCAGCAGCCCCCCGTCGGACTTCCATTACAATGAGCAGTTCTTC
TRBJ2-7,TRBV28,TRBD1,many,CASIPDRGGVQYF,TGTGCCAGCATTCCGGACAGGGGGGGAGTGCAGTACTTC
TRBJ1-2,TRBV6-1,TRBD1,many,CASTHGRGRRYGYTF,TGTGCCAGCACCCACGGGAGGGGGCGCAGGTATGGCTACACCTTC
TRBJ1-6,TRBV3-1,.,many,CASSQTRANSPLHF,TGTGCCAGCAGCCAAACCAGGGCTAATTCACCCCTCCACTTT
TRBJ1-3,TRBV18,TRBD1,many,CASSPGQGNTIYF,TGTGCCAGCTCACCCGGACAGGGGAACACCATATATTTT
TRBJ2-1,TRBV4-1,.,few,CASSQDAPGQGYNEQFF,TGCGCCAGCAGCCAAGACGCCCCGGGGCAGGGTTACAATGAGCAGTTCTTC
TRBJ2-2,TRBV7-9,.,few,CATLRDRDFYTGELFF,TGTGCCACTCTTAGAGATCGGGATTTCTACACCGGGGAGCTGTTTTTT
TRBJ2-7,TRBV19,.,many,CASSIVETGTSYEQYF,TGTGCCAGTAGTATAGTCGAGACAGGAACCTCCTACGAGCAGTACTTC
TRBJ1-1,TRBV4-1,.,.,CASSQKTEGTEAFF,TGCGCCAGCAGCCAAAAGACAGAGGGCACTGAAGCTTTCTTT
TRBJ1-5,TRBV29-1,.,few,CSAADGGNQPQHF,TGCAGCGCCGCGGACGGTGGCAATCAGCCCCAGCATTTT
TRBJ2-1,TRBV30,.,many,CAWRPGVSPYNEQFF,TGTGCCTGGAGGCCGGGGGTTTCACCCTACAATGAGCAGTTCTTC
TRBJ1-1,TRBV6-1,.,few,CASREQMNTEAFF,TGTGCCAGCAGAGAACAAATGAACACTGAAGCTTTCTTT
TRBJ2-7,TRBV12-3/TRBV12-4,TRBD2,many,CASSRWALAGDEQYF,TGTGCCAGCAGCCGCTGGGCACTAGCGGGAGACGAGCAGTACTTC
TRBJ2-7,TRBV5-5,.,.,CASSSNRVTTYEQYF,TGTGCCAGCAGTAGTAACAGGGTCACCACCTACGAGCAGTACTTC
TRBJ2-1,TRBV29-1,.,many,CSVGRGSYNEQFF,TGCAGCGTTGGGCGGGGCTCCTACAATGAGCAGTTCTTC
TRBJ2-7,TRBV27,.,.,CASSLSVHWPYEQYF,TGTGCCAGCAGTTTAAGCGTGCACTGGCCATACGAGCAGTACTTC
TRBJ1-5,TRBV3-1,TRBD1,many,CASSNDRGGNQPQHF,TGTGCCAGCAGCAATGACAGGGGAGGCAATCAGCCCCAGCATTTT
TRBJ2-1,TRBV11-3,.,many,CASSLEGPSYNEQFF,TGTGCCAGCAGCTTAGAGGGCCCCTCCTACAATGAGCAGTTCTTC
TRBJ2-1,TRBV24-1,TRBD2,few,CATRPRESGNEQFF,TGTGCCACCCGGCCGCGGGAGTCGGGCAATGAGCAGTTCTTC
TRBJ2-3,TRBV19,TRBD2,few,CASSIPSGIADTQYF,TGTGCCAGTAGTATCCCTAGCGGGATTGCAGATACGCAGTATTTT
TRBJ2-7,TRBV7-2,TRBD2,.,CASSATSGSIYEQYF,TGTGCCAGCAGCGCGACTAGCGGGAGCATCTACGAGCAGTACTTC
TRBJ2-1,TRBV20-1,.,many,CSARDLDEQFF,TGCAGTGCTAGAGATTTAGATGAGCAGTTCTTC
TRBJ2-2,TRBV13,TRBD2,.,CASSFAGTSGKTGELFF,TGTGCCAGCAGCTTTGCCGGGACTAGCGGGAAGACCGGGGAGCTGTTTTTT
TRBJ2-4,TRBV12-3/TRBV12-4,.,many,CASRRGTENIQYF,TGTGCCAGCAGGCGAGGGACGGAAAACATTCAGTACTTC
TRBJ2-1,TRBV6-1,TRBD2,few,CASRRASGNNEQFF,TGTGCCAGCAGACGGGCTAGCGGGAACAATGAGCAGTTCTTC
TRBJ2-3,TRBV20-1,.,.,CSAQQWGERDTQYF,TGCAGTGCCCAGCAATGGGGAGAGAGAGATACGCAGTATTTT
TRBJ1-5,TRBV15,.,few,CATSRGTLDQPQHF,TGTGCCACCAGCAGAGGGACATTGGATCAGCCCCAGCATTTT
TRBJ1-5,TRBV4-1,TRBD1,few,CASRQTGRGDQPQHF,TGCGCCAGCAGACAGACAGGGCGGGGGGATCAGCCCCAGCATTTT
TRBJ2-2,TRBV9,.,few,CASSVESRPTGELFF,TGTGCCAGCAGCGTAGAGAGTCGGCCCACCGGGGAGCTGTTTTTT
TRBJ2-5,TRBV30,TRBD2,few,CAWSVQGGGRGYGTQYF,TGTGCCTGGAGTGTACAAGGTGGGGGGAGGGGATACGGGACCCAGTACTTC
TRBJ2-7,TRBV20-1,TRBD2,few,CSARGETSGASYEQYF,TGCAGTGCTAGAGGGGAGACTAGCGGGGCTTCCTACGAGCAGTACTTC
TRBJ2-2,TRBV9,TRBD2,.,CASSHLAGVHTGELFF,TGTGCCAGCAGCCACTTAGCGGGAGTGCACACCGGGGAGCTGTTTTTT
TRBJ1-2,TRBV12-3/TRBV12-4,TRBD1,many,CASSTTRDSPDGYTF,TGTGCCAGCAGTACCACCCGGGACAGCCCGGATGGCTACACCTTC
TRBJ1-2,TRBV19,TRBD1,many,CASSMQGAVGGYTF,TGTGCCAGTAGTATGCAGGGGGCTGTAGGTGGCTACACCTTC
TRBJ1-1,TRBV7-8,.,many,CASSVDKPNTEAFF,TGTGCCAGCAGCGTCGACAAGCCGAACACTGAAGCTTTCTTT
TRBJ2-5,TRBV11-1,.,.,CASSWALVGADEETQYF,TGTGCCAGCAGCTGGGCCTTAGTGGGGGCGGACGAAGAGACCCAGTACTTC
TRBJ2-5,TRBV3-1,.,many,CASSPLLGKETQYF,TGTGCCAGCAGCCCCCTTTTGGGGAAAGAGACCCAGTACTTC
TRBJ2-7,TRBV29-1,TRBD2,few,CSVLGLVSYEQYF,TGCAGCGTCCTCGGACTAGTCTCCTACGAGCAGTACTTC
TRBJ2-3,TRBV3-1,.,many,CASTPDGIRVNTQYF,TGTGCCAGCACCCCGGACGGGATCAGGGTTAATACGCAGTATTTT
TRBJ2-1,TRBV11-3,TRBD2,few,CASSSGSGRAYEQFF,TGTGCCAGCAGCTCTGGTAGTGGGAGGGCCTATGAGCAGTTCTTC
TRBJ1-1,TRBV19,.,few,CASSEHRVMGNTEAFF,TGTGCCAGTAGTGAACACAGGGTTATGGGGAACACTGAAGCTTTCTTT
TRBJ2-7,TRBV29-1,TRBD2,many,CSVATSGAYEQYF,TGCAGCGTTGCGACTAGCGGGGCCTACGAGCAGTACTTC
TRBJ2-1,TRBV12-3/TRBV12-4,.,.,CASSFGLDPYEQFF,TGTGCCAGCAGTTTCGGGCTAGACCCCTACGAGCAGTTCTTC
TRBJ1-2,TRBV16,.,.,CASSQSMQHGYTF,TGTGCCAGCAGCCAATCCATGCAGCATGGCTACACCTTC
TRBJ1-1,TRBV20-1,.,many,CSARAVRWNTEAFF,TGCAGTGCTAGAGCCGTAAGATGGAACACTGAAGCTTTCTTT
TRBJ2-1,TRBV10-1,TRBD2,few,CASSESTAGDNEQFF,TGCGCCAGCAGTGAGTCGACTGCGGGAGACAATGAGCAGTTCTTC
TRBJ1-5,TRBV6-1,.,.,CASSKSGNQPQHF,TGTGCCAGCAGCAAGTCAGGCAATCAGCCCCAGCATTTT
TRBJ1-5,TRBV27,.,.,CASSRRLMAGDHQPQHF,TGTGCCAGCAGTCGCCGCCTAATGGCAGGGGATCATCAGCCCCAGCATTTT
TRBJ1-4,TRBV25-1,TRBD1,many,CASSSQGPLGTSEKLFF,TGTGCCAGCAGTTCACAGGGGCCATTGGGGACATCCGAAAAACTGTTTTTT
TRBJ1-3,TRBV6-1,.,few,CASKGGETRSGNTIYF,TGTGCCAGCAAAGGCGGAGAGACTAGGTCTGGAAACACCATATATTTT